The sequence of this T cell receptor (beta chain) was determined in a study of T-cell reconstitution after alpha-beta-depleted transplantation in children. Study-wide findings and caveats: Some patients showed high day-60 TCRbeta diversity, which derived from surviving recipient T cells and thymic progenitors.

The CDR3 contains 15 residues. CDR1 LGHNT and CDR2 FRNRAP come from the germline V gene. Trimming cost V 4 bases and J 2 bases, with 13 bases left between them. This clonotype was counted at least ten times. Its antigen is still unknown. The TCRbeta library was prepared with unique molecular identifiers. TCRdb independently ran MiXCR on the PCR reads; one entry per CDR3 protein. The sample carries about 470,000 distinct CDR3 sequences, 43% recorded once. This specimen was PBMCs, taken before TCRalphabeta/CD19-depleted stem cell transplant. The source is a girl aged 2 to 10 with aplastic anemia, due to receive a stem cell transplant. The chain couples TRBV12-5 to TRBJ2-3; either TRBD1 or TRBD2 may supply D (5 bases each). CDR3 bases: TGTGCTAGTGGTTCCGGGACGCCCCTCACAGATACGCAGTATTTT. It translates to CASGSGTPLTDTQYF.